Presented here are 23 T cell receptor beta chains from one specimen sequenced in a study of long-term antiretroviral therapy in people with HIV. At survey level, the immunoSEQ assay was run in its v3.0 version. Sequencing used immunoSEQ multiplex PCR; TCRdb keeps in-frame clones, though not all of them. Among tens of thousands of clones, around 83% were seen once, and the ten largest hold about 4.6%. The sample in question was unsorted PBMCs, obtained 1.3 years after starting antiretroviral therapy. The source of these receptors is a man between 60 and 70 years old with HIV.

The chain combines TRBV5-1 with TRBJ1-1; maybe TRBD1 (5 bases). Trimming removed 1 base from V and 2 bases from J, with 9 bases in between. The germline gives CDR1 SGHRS, CDR2 YFSETQ. The CDR3 spans 14 residues. The CDR3 spells CASSLSDTNTEAFF. The CDR3 bases are TGCGCCAGCAGCTTGTCGGACACTAACACTGAAGCTTTCTTT.

This clone was detected a few times. Without the conserved terminal phenylalanine or tryptophan, this CDR3 likely stems from a read error. The DNA is omitted, as the CDR3 cannot be located on it reliably, and the CDR3 follows TCRdb's listing. This chain links TRBV5-8 with TRBJ1-2. Germline lookup yields CDR1 SGHTS and CDR2 YDEGEE. Ends included, the CDR3 has 13 residues. CDR3 residues: CASSLGSGRWGIV.

V gene TRBV5-4 combines with J gene TRBJ1-3; 7 bases map to TRBD1. CDR3 length equals 15 residues. The V gene end was trimmed by 4 bases and the J gene end by 5 bases; junction bases not matched to a gene: 9. Germline-derived CDR1 and CDR2 are SGHNT and YYREEE (reference sequence). As DNA, the CDR3 is TGTGCCAGCAGCATGGGACAGAACCTCCGAAACACCATATATTTT. Its translation: CASSMGQNLRNTIYF.

The chain recombines TRBV18 with TRBJ1-1, with 8 bases fitting TRBD1. The CDR3 is made up of 14 amino acids. Germline trimming cut 5 bases from V and 3 bases from J; bases unmatched to any gene: 5. Germline CDR1 is KGHSH and CDR2 is LQKENI. CDR3 in DNA: TGTGCCAGCTCAAGCCAGGGGGCGGACACTGAAGCTTTCTTT. Amino acid sequence: CASSSQGADTEAFF.

The chain is built from TRBV29-1 and TRBJ2-1; possible D gene TRBD1, 5 bases. This CDR3 is built from 14 residues. CDR1 and CDR2 (germline): SQVTM, ANQGSEA. V was shortened by 3 bases and J by 0 bases, with 9 bases between the two germline ends. The CDR3 coding sequence is TGCAGCGTTGAGTACAGGAGCTCCTACAATGAGCAGTTCTTC. Its protein is CSVEYRSSYNEQFF.

This chain links TRBV10-2 with TRBJ2-2, with 8 bases identical to TRBD2. Germline V gene lookup returns CDR1 WSHSY and CDR2 SAAADI. The V segment lost 5 bases and the J segment 7 bases; nucleotides outside the gene matches: 6. This CDR3 contains 14 residues. The CDR3: CASSIAGGGGELFF. The CDR3 DNA is TGCGCCAGCAGTATTGCGGGGGGAGGCGGGGAGCTGTTTTTT.

The rearrangement uses TRBV7-8 and TRBJ2-5, with D uncertain. CDR1 is SGHVS and CDR2 is FQNEAQ in the germline V gene. V shed 2 bases and J shed 4 bases, with 2 bases lying between them. The CDR3 runs 11 residues. The CDR3 protein is CASSLLETQYF. Written as DNA, the CDR3 is TGTGCCAGCAGCTTACTAGAGACCCAGTACTTC.

J is TRBJ2-3 and V is TRBV18; TRBD1 is a possible D gene (5 bases). The germline V gene has CDR1 KGHSH and CDR2 LQKENI. V dropped 3 bases and J dropped 5 bases, with 9 bases sitting between them. This CDR3 region has 13 residues. CDR3 DNA: TGTGCCAGCTCACCCGCAGGGCGAGATACGCAGTATTTT. Translated, it gives CASSPAGRDTQYF.

The V gene is TRBV4-3, the J gene TRBJ2-7, with 10 bases aligning to TRBD1. The CDR3 totals 15 residues. The J segment lost 1 base and the V segment lost 4 bases, leaving 4 bases of the junction unmatched. Germline CDR1 LGHNA, CDR2 YSLEER. CDR3 in amino acids: CASSRQGQGSYEQYF. Written as DNA, the CDR3 is TGCGCCAGCAGCCGACAGGGACAGGGGTCCTACGAGCAGTACTTC.

The rearrangement uses TRBV7-2 and TRBJ2-5; D remains ambiguous. The CDR3 is made up of 14 amino acids. CDR1 is SGHTA, CDR2 FQGNSA, per germline. The V end lost 4 bases, the J end lost 4 bases, and 13 bases lay between the germline ends. This CDR3 is CASSSLGPPETQYF. CDR3 in DNA: TGTGCCAGCAGCTCCTTAGGGCCCCCAGAGACCCAGTACTTC.

V and J are TRBV11-2 and TRBJ2-1; D possibly corresponds to TRBD2 (6 bases). V was cut by 1 base and J by 7 bases, with 11 bases left in between. The germline gives CDR1 SGHAT, CDR2 FQNNGV. CDR3 length: 14 amino acids. CDR3 protein: CASSLVEGRNEQFF. CDR3 sequence (DNA): TGTGCCAGCAGCTTAGTGGAGGGAAGGAATGAGCAGTTCTTC. The full variable domain, rest sourced from reference TRBV11-2 and TRBJ2-1, is EAGVAQSPRYKIIEKRQSVAFWCNPISGHATLYWYQQILGQGPKLLIQFQNNGVVDDSQLPKDRFSAERLKGVDSTLKIQPAKLEDSAVYLCASSLVEGRNEQFFGPGTRLTVL.

The CDR3 DNA reads as TGTGCCAGTAGTATACCGGGTTGGCGCAATCAGCCCCAGCATTTT. Its translation: CASSIPGWRNQPQHF. V is TRBV19 and J is TRBJ1-5; no reliable D call. The CDR3 runs to 15 residues. V was shortened by 2 bases and J by 2 bases, with 10 bases between the two germline ends. CDR1 and CDR2 from the germline V gene are LNHDA and SQIVND (reference sequence).

V gene TRBV5-4 combines with J gene TRBJ2-6, with 10 positions matching TRBD1. The V segment lost 2 bases and the J segment 5 bases; nucleotides outside the gene matches: 4. Looked up from germline, CDR1 is SGHNT and CDR2 is YYREEE (reference sequence). There are 16 residues in the CDR3. The CDR3 bases are TGTGCCAGCAGCTTCGGGACAGGGGCTCGGGCCAACGTCCTGACTTTC. Translated: CASSFGTGARANVLTF.

The V call is TRBV28, the J call TRBJ1-2; TRBD1 aligns across 9 bases. V trimming: 8 bases; J trimming: 4 bases; junction bases outside the gene matches: 8. CDR1 and CDR2 (germline): MDHEN, SYDVKM. The CDR3 is made up of 14 amino acids. The CDR3: CASGSGQGPYGYTF. The CDR3 nucleotides are TGTGCCAGCGGGTCGGGACAGGGTCCCTATGGCTACACCTTC.

Only one count was recorded for this clone. The chain recombines TRBV10-2 with TRBJ1-5; 7 nucleotides align to TRBD1. The germline CDR1 and CDR2 sequences are WSHSY and SAAADI. The CDR3 consists of 14 residues. Germline trimming cut 5 bases from V and 4 bases from J; bases unmatched to any gene: 5. This CDR3 is CASSWTGYNQPQHF. The CDR3 nucleotides read TGCGCCAGCAGTTGGACAGGCTATAATCAGCCCCAGCATTTT.

This clone was counted only a few times. The chain combines TRBV11-3 with TRBJ1-2; a weak D match, TRBD1 (6 bases). V shed 4 bases and J shed 8 bases, with 14 bases lying between them. The CDR3 is 13 amino acids. CDR1 and CDR2 (germline): SGHNT, YENEEA. CDR3 bases: TGTGCCAGCAGCTACGTGACAGGCTCAGGCTACACCTTC. It encodes CASSYVTGSGYTF.

This clone appeared once. The chain uses TRBV5-1 and TRBJ2-5, with 7 bases identical to TRBD2. The CDR3 is 15 amino acids. From germline, CDR1 is SGHRS and CDR2 YFSETQ. Losses at the gene ends were 1 base for V and 1 base for J; bases not matched to a gene: 4. This CDR3 is CASSLLASGQETQYF. The CDR3 DNA is TGCGCCAGCAGCTTGTTGGCTAGCGGCCAAGAGACCCAGTACTTC.

This clone appeared once. The V call is TRBV5-1, the J call TRBJ2-5; 9 bases are a match to TRBD1. The CDR3 is made up of 15 amino acids. The germline V gene has CDR1 SGHRS and CDR2 YFSETQ. V shed 6 bases, J shed 2 bases, and the junction held 8 bases outside the gene matches. The CDR3 protein is CASIRTGGGQETQYF. CDR3 nucleotide sequence: TGCGCCAGCATCCGTACAGGGGGCGGGCAAGAGACCCAGTACTTC.

The V gene is TRBV6-6, the J gene TRBJ2-7; D might be TRBD2 (5 bases). Germline V gene sequence: CDR1 MNHNY, CDR2 SVGAGI (reference sequence). Trimming pared 5 bases from V and 0 bases from J, leaving 14 bases between. The CDR3 is 15 amino acids. The CDR3: CASSLDLTLSYEQYF. CDR3 in DNA: TGTGCCAGCAGTCTGGACTTAACCCTCTCCTACGAGCAGTACTTC.

This clone was counted only a few times. The genes are TRBV5-1 and TRBJ1-2; D ambiguous. V shed 4 bases and J shed 0 bases, with 7 bases lying between them. Germline V gene data show CDR1 as SGHRS and CDR2 as YFSETQ. The CDR3 covers 13 residues. CDR3 coding DNA: TGCGCCAGCAGCCTCCTCACTAACTATGGCTACACCTTC. It is translated as CASSLLTNYGYTF.

As concerns this clone: Germline is not matched at one junction end, which may reflect a read error. CDR3 residues: CASRQAQLQGTGELFF. The CDR3 region has the DNA TGCGCCAGCAGGCAAGCCCAACTTCAGGGTACCGGGGAGCTGTTTTTT. This chain uses TRBV4-3 with TRBJ2-2, with a possible D match to TRBD1 (5 bases). This CDR3 has 16 amino acids. CDR1 LGHNA and CDR2 YSLEER come from the germline V gene.

V and J are TRBV19 and TRBJ1-1; D is uncertain. This CDR3 spans 15 amino acids. Between the trimmed V and J ends, which lost 4 bases and 6 bases, there was a span of 18 bases. Germline V lookup: CDR1 LNHDA, CDR2 SQIVND (reference sequence). The CDR3 sequence is CASSKGRRVGSEAFF. The CDR3, as DNA: TGTGCCAGTAGTAAGGGCCGGCGGGTGGGCTCTGAAGCTTTCTTT.

This rearrangement joins TRBV7-9 to TRBJ1-1, with no clear D. V lost 5 bases and J lost 5, with 9 bases in between. Germline V gives CDR1 SEHNR, CDR2 FQNEAQ (reference sequence). The CDR3 runs 12 residues. The CDR3 DNA reads as TGTGCCAGCAGCGAGCCTAGGACTGAAGCTTTCTTT. Amino acids: CASSEPRTEAFF.